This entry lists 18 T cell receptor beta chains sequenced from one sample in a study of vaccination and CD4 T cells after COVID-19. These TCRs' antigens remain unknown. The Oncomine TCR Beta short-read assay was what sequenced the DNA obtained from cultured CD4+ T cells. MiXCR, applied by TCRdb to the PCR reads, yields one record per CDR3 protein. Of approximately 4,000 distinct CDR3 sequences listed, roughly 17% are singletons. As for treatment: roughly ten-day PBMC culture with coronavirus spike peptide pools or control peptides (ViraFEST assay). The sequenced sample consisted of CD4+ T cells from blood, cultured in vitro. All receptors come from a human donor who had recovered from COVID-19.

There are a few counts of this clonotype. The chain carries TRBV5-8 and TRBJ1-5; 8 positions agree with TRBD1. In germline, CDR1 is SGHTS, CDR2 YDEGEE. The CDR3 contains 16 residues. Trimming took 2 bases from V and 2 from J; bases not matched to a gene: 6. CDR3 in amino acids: CASSFETGVGNQPQHF. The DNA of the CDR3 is TGTGCCAGCAGCTTTGAGACAGGGGTTGGCAATCAGCCCCAGCATTTT.

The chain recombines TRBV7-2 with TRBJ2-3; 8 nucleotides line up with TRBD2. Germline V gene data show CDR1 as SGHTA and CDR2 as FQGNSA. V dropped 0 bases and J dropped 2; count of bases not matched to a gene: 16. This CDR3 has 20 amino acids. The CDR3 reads CASSLARVFTSGQNTDTQYF. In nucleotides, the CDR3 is TGTGCCAGCAGCTTAGCTCGGGTATTTACTAGCGGACAAAACACAGATACGCAGTATTTT. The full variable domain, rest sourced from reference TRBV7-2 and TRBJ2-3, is GAGVSQSPSNKVTEKGKDVELRCDPISGHTALYWYRQSLGQGLEFLIYFQGNSAPDKSGLPSDRFSAERTGGSVSTLTIQRTQQEDSAVYLCASSLARVFTSGQNTDTQYFGPGTRLTVL.

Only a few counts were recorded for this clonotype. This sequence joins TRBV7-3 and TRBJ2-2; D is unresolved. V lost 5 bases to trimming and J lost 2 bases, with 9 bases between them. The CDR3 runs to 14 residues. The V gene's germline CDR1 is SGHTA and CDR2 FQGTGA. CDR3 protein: CASSANRNTGELFF. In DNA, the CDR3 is TGTGCCAGCAGCGCAAACAGAAACACCGGGGAGCTGTTTTTT. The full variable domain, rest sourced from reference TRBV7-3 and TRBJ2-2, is GAGVSQTPSNKVTEKGKYVELRCDPISGHTALYWYRQSLGQGPEFLIYFQGTGAADDSGLPNDRFFAVRPEGSVSTLKIQRTERGDSAVYLCASSANRNTGELFFGEGSRLTVL.

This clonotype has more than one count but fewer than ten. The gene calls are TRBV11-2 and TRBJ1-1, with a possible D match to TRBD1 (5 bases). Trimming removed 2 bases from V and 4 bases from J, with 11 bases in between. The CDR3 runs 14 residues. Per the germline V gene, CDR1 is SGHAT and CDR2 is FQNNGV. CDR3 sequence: CASSLNGGSTEAFF. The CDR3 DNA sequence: TGTGCCAGCAGCTTAAACGGGGGGAGCACTGAAGCTTTCTTT.

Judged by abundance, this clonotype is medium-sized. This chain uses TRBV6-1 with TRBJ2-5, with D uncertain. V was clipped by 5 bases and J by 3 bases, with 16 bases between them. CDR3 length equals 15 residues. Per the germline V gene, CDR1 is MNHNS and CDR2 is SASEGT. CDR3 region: CASSLRIDIKETQYF. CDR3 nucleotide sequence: TGTGCCAGCAGTCTACGAATCGACATTAAAGAGACCCAGTACTTC.

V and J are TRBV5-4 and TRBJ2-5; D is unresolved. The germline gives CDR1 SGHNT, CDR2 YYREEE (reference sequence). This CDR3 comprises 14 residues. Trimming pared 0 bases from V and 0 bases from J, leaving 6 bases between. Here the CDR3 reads CASSLASYQETQYF. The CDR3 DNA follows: TGTGCCAGCAGCTTGGCGTCCTACCAAGAGACCCAGTACTTC.

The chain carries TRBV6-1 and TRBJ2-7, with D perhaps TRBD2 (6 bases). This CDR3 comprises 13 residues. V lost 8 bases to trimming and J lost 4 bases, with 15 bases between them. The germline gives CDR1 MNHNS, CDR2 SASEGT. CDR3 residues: CASDAEGGYEQYF. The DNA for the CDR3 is TGTGCCAGCGACGCGGAGGGTGGGTACGAGCAGTACTTC.

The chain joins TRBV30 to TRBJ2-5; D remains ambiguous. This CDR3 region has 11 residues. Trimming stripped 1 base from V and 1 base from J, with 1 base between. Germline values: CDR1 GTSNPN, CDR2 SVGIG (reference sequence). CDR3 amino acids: CAWSAQETQYF. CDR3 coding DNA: TGTGCCTGGAGTGCCCAAGAGACCCAGTACTTC.

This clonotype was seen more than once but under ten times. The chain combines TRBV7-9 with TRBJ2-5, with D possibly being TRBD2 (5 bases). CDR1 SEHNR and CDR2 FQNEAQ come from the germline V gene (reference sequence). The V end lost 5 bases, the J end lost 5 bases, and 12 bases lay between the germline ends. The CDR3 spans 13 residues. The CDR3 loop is CASSPDSQETQYF. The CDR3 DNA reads TGTGCCAGCAGCCCGGACTCCCAGGAGACCCAGTACTTC.

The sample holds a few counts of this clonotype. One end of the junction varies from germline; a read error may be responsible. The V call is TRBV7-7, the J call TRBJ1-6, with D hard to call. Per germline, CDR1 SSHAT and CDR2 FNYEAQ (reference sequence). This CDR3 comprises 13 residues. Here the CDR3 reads CASSLDYNSPLHF. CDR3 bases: TGTGCTAGCAGCTTGGATTATAATTCACCCCTCCACTTT.

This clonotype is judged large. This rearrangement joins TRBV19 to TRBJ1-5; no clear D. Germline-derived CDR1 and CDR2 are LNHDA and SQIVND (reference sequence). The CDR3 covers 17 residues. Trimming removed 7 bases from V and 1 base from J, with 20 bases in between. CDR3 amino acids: CASTLGVYASSNQPQHF. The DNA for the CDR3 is TGTGCCAGTACCCTTGGGGTTTACGCTTCAAGCAATCAGCCCCAGCATTTT.

The CDR3 region has the DNA TGTGCCAGCACCTTAACAGGGGATGGCTACACCTTC. Residues: CASTLTGDGYTF. V is TRBV12-3 or TRBV12-4 and J is TRBJ1-2, with 7 nucleotides matching TRBD1. The J segment lost 6 bases and the V segment lost 7 bases, leaving 5 bases of the junction unmatched. The CDR3 spans 12 residues.

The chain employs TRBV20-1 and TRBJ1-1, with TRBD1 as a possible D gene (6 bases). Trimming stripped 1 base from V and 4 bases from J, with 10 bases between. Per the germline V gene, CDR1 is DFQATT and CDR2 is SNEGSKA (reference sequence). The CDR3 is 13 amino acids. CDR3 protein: CSARVGGRTEAFF. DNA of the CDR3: TGCAGTGCTAGAGTTGGGGGGCGCACTGAAGCTTTCTTT.

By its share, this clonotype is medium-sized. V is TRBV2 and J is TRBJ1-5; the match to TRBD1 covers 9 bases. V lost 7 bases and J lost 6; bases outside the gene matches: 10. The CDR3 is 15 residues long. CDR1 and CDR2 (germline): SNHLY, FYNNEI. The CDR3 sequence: CASTAGGQGIQPQHF. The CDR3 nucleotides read TGTGCCAGCACCGCAGGGGGACAGGGAATTCAGCCCCAGCATTTT. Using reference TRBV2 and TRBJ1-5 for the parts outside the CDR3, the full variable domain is EPEVTQTPSHQVTQMGQEVILRCVPISNHLYFYWYRQILGQKVEFLVSFYNNEISEKSEIFDDQFSVERPDGSNFTLKIRSTKLEDSAMYFCASTAGGQGIQPQHFGDGTRLSIL.

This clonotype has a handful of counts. Here the CDR3 DNA reads TGTGCCACCAGGGGACAGGGGACCGGGGAGCTGTTTTTT. This codes for CATRGQGTGELFF. The V call is TRBV12-3 or TRBV12-4, the J call TRBJ2-2, with 10 bases matching TRBD1. Trimming cost V 10 bases and J 5 bases; bases outside gene matches: 4. The length of the CDR3 is 13 residues.

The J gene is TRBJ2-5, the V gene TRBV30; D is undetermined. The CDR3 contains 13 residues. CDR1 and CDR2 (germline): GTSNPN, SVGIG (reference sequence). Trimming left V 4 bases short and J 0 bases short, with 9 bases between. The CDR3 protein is CAWNLAYQETQYF. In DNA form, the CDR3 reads TGTGCCTGGAACTTGGCGTACCAAGAGACCCAGTACTTC. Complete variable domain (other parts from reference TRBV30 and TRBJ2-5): SQTIHQWPATLVQPVGSPLSLECTVEGTSNPNLYWYRQAAGRGLQLLFYSVGIGQISSEVPQNLSASRPQDRQFILSSKKLLLSDSGFYLCAWNLAYQETQYFGPGTRLLVL.

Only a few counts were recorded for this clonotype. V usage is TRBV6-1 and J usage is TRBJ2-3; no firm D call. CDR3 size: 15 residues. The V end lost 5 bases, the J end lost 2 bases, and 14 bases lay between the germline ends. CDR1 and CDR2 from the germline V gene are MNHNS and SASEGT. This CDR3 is CASSLDPTFTDTQYF. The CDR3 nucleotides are TGTGCCAGCAGTCTAGACCCAACCTTCACAGATACGCAGTATTTT.

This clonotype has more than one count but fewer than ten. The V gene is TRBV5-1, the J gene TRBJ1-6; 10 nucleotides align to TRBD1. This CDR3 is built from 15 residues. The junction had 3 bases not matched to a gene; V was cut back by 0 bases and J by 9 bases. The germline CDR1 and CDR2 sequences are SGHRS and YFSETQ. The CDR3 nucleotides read TGCGCCAGCAGCTTGGGGGACAGGGGAGGTTCACCCCTCCACTTT. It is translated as CASSLGDRGGSPLHF.